This T cell receptor (beta chain) was found in a study of vaccination and CD4 T cells after COVID-19. At the level of the study: Two doses of either BNT162b2 or mRNA-1273 vaccine went to participants. Sampling that followed vaccination took place a median roughly 69 days after dose two, within a range of 14 to 241.

Indicated treatment: roughly 10-day PBMC culture with coronavirus spike peptide pools or control peptides (ViraFEST assay). The germline V gene has CDR1 MRHNA and CDR2 SNTAGT. V was pared by 4 bases and J by 1 base, with 7 bases between. The CDR3 contains 14 residues. The sample holds one count of this clonotype. Its antigen is not identified. Cultured CD4+ T-cell DNA underwent Oncomine TCR Beta short-read sequencing. TCRdb recomputed calls from the PCR reads with MiXCR, one row per CDR3 protein. The repertoire consists of approximately 22,000 distinct CDR3 sequences, with 38% occurring once and the leading ten covering 18%.

The sample consisted of CD4+ T cells from blood, cultured in vitro, taken before SARS-CoV-2 vaccination. The rearrangement joins TRBV6-4 to TRBJ2-2, with D hard to call. The receptor's source is a human donor who received a COVID-19 vaccine. The CDR3 region is CASSGTVNTGELFF. The CDR3, as DNA: TGTGCCAGCAGTGGGACGGTGAACACCGGGGAGCTGTTTTTT.